These 18 T cell receptor beta chains were sequenced from one sample in a study of neurological immune-mediated disorders. Via MiXCR, TCRdb re-called the 5' RACE reads, giving one row per CDR3 protein. Counted here are about 10,000 distinct CDR3 sequences, 21% occurring once; the ten biggest clones make up approximately 50%. Sample: CD8+ T cells from blood. These receptors all come from a woman aged 55-69 years with HTLV-1-associated myelopathy (HAM/TSP).

This clonotype appeared many times. The chain employs TRBV4-1 and TRBJ1-5, with D tentatively TRBD1 (6 bases). V lost 0 bases and J lost 6, with 9 bases in between. The germline V gene encodes CDR1 MGHRA and CDR2 YSYEKL. The CDR3 is 14 amino acids. The CDR3: CASSQDTTGQPQHF. CDR3 sequence (DNA): TGCGCCAGCAGCCAAGATACGACAGGTCAGCCCCAGCATTTT.

This clonotype has at least ten counts. CDR3: CASSARGSPSDTEAFF. CDR3 sequence (DNA): TGCGCCAGCAGCGCCAGGGGGAGCCCTTCGGACACTGAAGCTTTCTTT. This rearrangement joins TRBV5-1 to TRBJ1-1, with TRBD1 matching over 7 bases. CDR3 length: 16 residues. J was trimmed by 3 bases and V by 4 bases; bases with no gene match: 12. Per the germline V gene, CDR1 is SGHRS and CDR2 is YFSETQ.

Worth noting for this clonotype: At one end, the junction sequence differs from germline, possibly due to a read error. V usage is TRBV20-1 and J usage is TRBJ2-3; 10 bases map to TRBD2. The CDR3 has 12 amino acids. CDR1 is DFQATT and CDR2 is SNEGSKA in the germline V gene (reference sequence). CDR3 residues: CSPSGGRGTQYF. In DNA, the CDR3 is TGCAGTCCTAGCGGGGGACGAGGTACGCAGTATTTT.

Written as DNA, the CDR3 is TGCGCCAGCAGCTTGCCGACCCCCTACAATGAGCAGTTCTTC. Translation gives CASSLPTPYNEQFF. V gene TRBV5-1 combines with J gene TRBJ2-1, with unresolved D. This CDR3 is 14 amino acids long. The germline gives CDR1 SGHRS, CDR2 YFSETQ. V was cut by 1 base and J by 2 bases, with 7 bases left in between. Supplemented by reference TRBV5-1 and TRBJ2-1, the full variable domain reads KAGVTQTPRYLIKTRGQQVTLSCSPISGHRSVSWYQQTPGQGLQFLFEYFSETQRNKGNFPGRFSGRQFSNSRSEMNVSTLELGDSALYLCASSLPTPYNEQFFGPGTRLTVL.

The V call is TRBV5-1, the J call TRBJ2-1; D may be TRBD2 (7 bases). The CDR3 extends over 15 amino acids. CDR1 SGHRS and CDR2 YFSETQ come from the germline V gene. V lost 2 bases to trimming and J lost 6 bases, with 15 bases between them. CDR3 sequence: CASSFPAGAANEQFF. CDR3 nucleotide sequence: TGCGCCAGCAGCTTCCCTGCGGGGGCGGCCAATGAGCAGTTCTTC. The whole variable domain, filled in from reference TRBV5-1 and TRBJ2-1, reads KAGVTQTPRYLIKTRGQQVTLSCSPISGHRSVSWYQQTPGQGLQFLFEYFSETQRNKGNFPGRFSGRQFSNSRSEMNVSTLELGDSALYLCASSFPAGAANEQFFGPGTRLTVL.

At least ten counts were recorded for this clonotype. A much larger clone lies a single base off, so this may be a read error. The chain joins TRBV20-1 to TRBJ1-2, with a possible D match to TRBD1 (6 bases). The CDR3 has 15 amino acids. Germline assignment: CDR1 DFQATT and CDR2 SNEGSKA (reference sequence). Between the trimmed V and J ends, which lost 8 bases and 3 bases, there was a span of 22 bases. The CDR3 region has the DNA TGCAGTACTCCCCCTGGGGGGGCAGTTGACTATGGCTACACCTTC. It yields the protein CSTPPGGAVDYGYTF.

This clonotype was detected ten times or more. The rearrangement links TRBV20-1 to TRBJ2-6; TRBD2 might be the D (6 bases). Germline values: CDR1 DFQATT, CDR2 SNEGSKA (reference sequence). The V end lost 0 bases, the J end lost 2 bases, and 11 bases lay between the germline ends. The CDR3 is 16 residues long. This chain's CDR3 is CSARDYTGAGANVLTF. The CDR3 nucleotides read TGCAGTGCTAGAGATTATACGGGGGCTGGGGCCAACGTCCTGACTTTC.

This clonotype has ten or more counts. The chain employs TRBV19 and TRBJ2-7; no reliable D call. The CDR3 consists of 14 residues. Germline lookup yields CDR1 LNHDA and CDR2 SQIVND (reference sequence). The germline V and J ends were trimmed by 5 bases and 0 bases, with 11 bases remaining between them. In DNA form, the CDR3 reads TGTGCCAGTAGTGCAGGAGTATCCTCCTACGAGCAGTACTTC. Its translation: CASSAGVSSYEQYF.

This chain joins TRBV20-1 and TRBJ2-1; 8 bases line up with TRBD2. With 5 bases clipped from V and 2 bases from J, the junction kept 11 bases outside the gene matches. Germline assignment: CDR1 DFQATT and CDR2 SNEGSKA (reference sequence). The CDR3 is made up of 16 amino acids. CDR3 sequence reads: CSAGLGGVPTYNEQFF. DNA for the CDR3: TGCAGTGCTGGCCTCGGGGGGGTCCCCACCTACAATGAGCAGTTCTTC.

This clonotype was seen many times. The genes are TRBV7-9 and TRBJ2-7; 7 nucleotides agree with TRBD2. The trim removed 1 base at V and 6 bases at J, leaving 0 bases unmatched. CDR3 length: 12 amino acids. Germline lookup yields CDR1 SEHNR and CDR2 FQNEAQ (reference sequence). CDR3 coding DNA: TGTGCCAGCAGCTTAGGCGGGGGCGAGCAGTACTTC. This sequence encodes CASSLGGGEQYF.

This clonotype was counted ten times or more. This chain joins TRBV11-2 and TRBJ2-7; perhaps D is TRBD1 or TRBD2 (5 bases each). Germline V gene sequence: CDR1 SGHAT, CDR2 FQNNGV. The CDR3 loop spans 15 amino acids. V lost 5 bases to trimming and J lost 3 bases, with 17 bases between them. CDR3 DNA sequence: TGTGCCAGCAGCCGGGGTGGGGACCCAAACTACGAGCAGTACTTC. It specifies CASSRGGDPNYEQYF. The full variable domain, completed using reference TRBV11-2 and TRBJ2-7, is EAGVAQSPRYKIIEKRQSVAFWCNPISGHATLYWYQQILGQGPKLLIQFQNNGVVDDSQLPKDRFSAERLKGVDSTLKIQPAKLEDSAVYLCASSRGGDPNYEQYFGPGTRLTVT.

Concerning this clonotype itself: A much bigger clone sits one base away, suggesting this may be a read error. The V gene is TRBV11-2, the J gene TRBJ2-1, with a tentative D call TRBD2 (5 bases). Deletions cut 5 bases from V and 5 bases from J, with 13 bases between. Per the germline V gene, CDR1 is SGHAT and CDR2 is FQNNGV. The CDR3 runs 14 residues. In DNA form, the CDR3 reads TGTGCCAGCAGCCCCGAGGGCCATAACAATGAGCAGTTCTTC. Translation: CASSPEGHNNEQFF.

This clonotype has ten or more counts. Here the CDR3 reads CASKAFTGELFF. The DNA of the CDR3 is TGTGCCAGCAAGGCATTCACCGGGGAGCTGTTTTTT. The chain uses TRBV9 and TRBJ2-2; D remains unclear. The CDR3 loop spans 12 amino acids. Between the trimmed V and J ends, which lost 6 bases and 4 bases, there was a span of 7 bases. Germline values: CDR1 SGDLS, CDR2 YYNGEE.

Comment on this clonotype: This may arise from a read error, as a much more abundant clone is one base away. The rearrangement links TRBV6-5 to TRBJ1-2; D not certain. From germline, CDR1 is MNHEY and CDR2 SVGAGI. This CDR3 comprises 14 residues. Deletions cut 7 bases from V and 4 bases from J, with 16 bases between. Written as DNA, the CDR3 is TGTGCCAGCATCGGGAGCGGGTGTCGCTATGGCTACACCTTC. Its protein is CASIGSGCRYGYTF.

Many counts were recorded for this clonotype. This chain uses TRBV4-1 with TRBJ1-2, with D tentatively TRBD1 (5 bases). The CDR3 is made up of 17 amino acids. Germline assignment: CDR1 MGHRA and CDR2 YSYEKL. Trimming left V 6 bases short and J 4 bases short, with 24 bases between. Written as DNA, the CDR3 is TGCGCCAGCAGTCGACTAACGGACACCCTAAGAGCCTATGGCTACACCTTC. It specifies CASSRLTDTLRAYGYTF.

This clonotype was seen at least ten times. The V gene is TRBV7-9, the J gene TRBJ2-1, with 13 bases matching TRBD2. The CDR3 consists of 19 residues. The J segment lost 0 bases and the V segment lost 5 bases, leaving 10 bases of the junction unmatched. The germline CDR1 and CDR2 sequences are SEHNR and FQNEAQ (reference sequence). The CDR3 spells CASSTILAGGPYSYNEQFF. The CDR3 DNA reads as TGTGCCAGCAGCACCATACTAGCGGGGGGGCCTTACTCCTACAATGAGCAGTTCTTC. The full variable domain, its missing parts supplied by reference TRBV7-9 and TRBJ2-1, is DTGVSQNPRHKITKRGQNVTFRCDPISEHNRLYWYRQTLGQGPEFLTYFQNEAQLEKSRLLSDRFSAERPKGSFSTLEIQRTEQGDSAMYLCASSTILAGGPYSYNEQFFGPGTRLTVL.

By its share, this clonotype is medium-sized. The rearrangement joins TRBV20-1 to TRBJ2-7; D is unclear. CDR1 and CDR2 from the germline V gene are DFQATT and SNEGSKA (reference sequence). The CDR3 length is 11 residues. V lost 2 bases, J lost 6 bases, and 8 bases lay in between. The CDR3 here is CSARQAGEQYF. The CDR3 DNA reads TGCAGTGCTAGACAGGCTGGCGAGCAGTACTTC.

V usage is TRBV9 and J usage is TRBJ2-7, with D tentatively TRBD2 (5 bases). The CDR3 extends over 14 amino acids. Germline V CDR1 and CDR2: SGDLS, YYNGEE. Trimming stripped 0 bases from V and 4 bases from J, with 11 bases between. Here the CDR3 reads CASSVDGNLYEQYF. CDR3 DNA sequence: TGTGCCAGCAGCGTAGACGGGAACCTATACGAGCAGTACTTC. Combining the CDR3 with reference TRBV9 and TRBJ2-7 gives the whole variable domain DSGVTQTPKHLITATGQRVTLRCSPRSGDLSVYWYQQSLDQGLQFLIQYYNGEERAKGNILERFSAQQFPDLHSELNLSSLELGDSALYFCASSVDGNLYEQYFGPGTRLTVT.